The next 32 T cell receptor beta chains were all read from a single sample in a study of spatial heterogeneity in lung cancer. The time point denotes: sample taken at primary tumor resection. Without sorting, whole RNA was sequenced from tumor, nontumor lung or frozen PBMC. TCRdb re-called the 5' RACE reads through MiXCR, storing one row per CDR3 protein. Here the sample spans about 7,500 distinct CDR3 sequences, roughly 3.9% being singletons. This sample comprised normal lung tissue next to the tumor, obtained at surgery. The receptors here all came from a female donor with early-stage non-small cell lung cancer.

This clonotype was seen repeatedly, ten times or more. The chain couples TRBV2 to TRBJ2-3, with 7 bases identical to TRBD2. V gave up 3 bases and J gave up 4 bases; unmatched junction bases: 7. The CDR3 contains 15 residues. The germline V gene encodes CDR1 SNHLY and CDR2 FYNNEI. This CDR3 reads CASSDLASGADTQYF. For the CDR3, the DNA is TGTGCCAGCAGTGATTTGGCTAGCGGTGCAGATACGCAGTATTTT.

This clonotype was detected many times. The rearrangement links TRBV12-3 or TRBV12-4 to TRBJ2-2; D is unresolved. Between the trimmed V and J ends, which lost 3 bases and 2 bases, there was a span of 10 bases. The CDR3 covers 15 residues. The CDR3 loop is CASSFEQSNTGELFF. Written as DNA, the CDR3 is TGTGCCAGCAGTTTCGAACAGTCAAACACCGGGGAGCTGTTTTTT.

In this sample, this clonotype turned up many times. This rearrangement joins TRBV2 to TRBJ1-2; TRBD1 might be the D (6 bases). This CDR3 spans 13 amino acids. Germline loops: CDR1 SNHLY, CDR2 FYNNEI. Trimming stripped 8 bases from V and 8 bases from J, with 18 bases between. The CDR3 here is CASLPGGQVGYTF. In nucleotides, the CDR3 is TGTGCCAGCCTTCCGGGGGGGCAGGTCGGCTACACCTTC.

This clonotype was detected ten times or more. CDR3 nucleotides: TGTGCCAGCAGCGGACACAGGGCCGGGGAGCTGTTTTTT. This sequence encodes CASSGHRAGELFF. This chain links TRBV11-2 with TRBJ2-2; TRBD1 might be the D (6 bases). The V gene's germline CDR1 is SGHAT and CDR2 FQNNGV. The CDR3 totals 13 residues. Trimming cost V 5 bases and J 6 bases, with 10 bases left between them.

This clonotype is labeled medium-sized. V and J are TRBV29-1 and TRBJ2-5; perhaps TRBD2 as D (7 bases). The CDR3 totals 14 residues. V lost 3 bases and J 4 bases, leaving 15 bases between the germline ends. Germline V gives CDR1 SQVTM, CDR2 ANQGSEA. CDR3 in DNA: TGCAGCGTTGATCGGGGGGCGAGTCCAGAGACCCAGTACTTC. Amino acid sequence: CSVDRGASPETQYF.

The table lists this clonotype with many counts. J is TRBJ2-2 and V is TRBV11-2; a possible D gene is TRBD2 (6 bases). The CDR3 extends over 16 amino acids. Trimming pared 4 bases from V and 7 bases from J, leaving 19 bases between. Germline lookup yields CDR1 SGHAT and CDR2 FQNNGV. The CDR3 reads CASSYSGFWGVGELFF. CDR3 nucleotides: TGTGCCAGCAGCTATAGCGGATTTTGGGGAGTCGGGGAGCTGTTTTTT. Complete variable domain (other parts from reference TRBV11-2 and TRBJ2-2): EAGVAQSPRYKIIEKRQSVAFWCNPISGHATLYWYQQILGQGPKLLIQFQNNGVVDDSQLPKDRFSAERLKGVDSTLKIQPAKLEDSAVYLCASSYSGFWGVGELFFGEGSRLTVL.

The table lists this clonotype with many counts. The V and J genes are TRBV20-1 and TRBJ2-3, with 11 nucleotides matching TRBD2. The germline V gene encodes CDR1 DFQATT and CDR2 SNEGSKA (reference sequence). V shed 8 bases and J 2 bases; nucleotides not matched to a gene: 3. The CDR3 totals 13 residues. CDR3 in amino acids: CSLSGGATDTQYF. As DNA, the CDR3 is TGCAGTCTTAGCGGGGGGGCCACAGATACGCAGTATTTT.

By sample share, this clonotype is medium-sized. The chain employs TRBV16 and TRBJ1-4; D is unclear. CDR1 is KGHSY, CDR2 FQNENV, per germline. V lost 0 bases, J lost 4 bases, and 12 bases lay in between. The CDR3 runs to 16 residues. The CDR3 coding sequence is TGTGCCAGCAGCCAATCCGCGGATAGGGTTAATGAAAAACTGTTTTTT. Translation gives CASSQSADRVNEKLFF.

The sample holds many counts of this clonotype. The gene calls are TRBV29-1 and TRBJ2-5; D call uncertain. Trimming removed 5 bases from V and 5 bases from J, with 9 bases in between. The CDR3 contains 11 residues. CDR1 SQVTM and CDR2 ANQGSEA come from the germline V gene. The CDR3 bases are TGCAGCGTTTGGGGTAGGGAGACCCAGTACTTC. It codes for CSVWGRETQYF.

Within the sample, this clonotype is medium-sized. The V gene is TRBV6-2 or TRBV6-3, the J gene TRBJ1-1; D not resolved. The CDR3 sequence is 14 residues long. From germline, CDR1 is MNHEY and CDR2 SVGEGT. V was clipped by 2 bases and J by 2 bases, with 9 bases between them. The CDR3 DNA sequence: TGTGCCAGCAGTTACGTACAGACAAACACTGAAGCTTTCTTT. Amino acid sequence: CASSYVQTNTEAFF.

This clonotype occurred many times. The chain recombines TRBV20-1 with TRBJ2-5, with D perhaps matching TRBD2 (7 bases). The CDR3 totals 14 residues. Looked up from germline, CDR1 is DFQATT and CDR2 is SNEGSKA (reference sequence). Deletions cut 5 bases from V and 2 bases from J, with 15 bases between. The CDR3 region has the DNA TGCAGTGCTGTAAAGGGGGGGCCACAAGAGACCCAGTACTTC. As protein: CSAVKGGPQETQYF.

This clonotype is termed large. The chain has TRBV7-9 and TRBJ2-1; D is unresolved. Germline loops: CDR1 SEHNR, CDR2 FQNEAQ (reference sequence). CDR3 length: 15 amino acids. With 2 bases removed from V and 4 bases from J, the gap between germline ends came to 12 bases. The CDR3 protein is CASSLSRAMYNEQFF. For the CDR3, the DNA is TGTGCCAGCAGCTTATCAAGGGCAATGTACAATGAGCAGTTCTTC. The entire variable domain, with the rest obtained from reference TRBV7-9 and TRBJ2-1, is as follows: DTGVSQNPRHKITKRGQNVTFRCDPISEHNRLYWYRQTLGQGPEFLTYFQNEAQLEKSRLLSDRFSAERPKGSFSTLEIQRTEQGDSAMYLCASSLSRAMYNEQFFGPGTRLTVL.

This clonotype was counted ten times or more. This chain joins TRBV9 and TRBJ2-1; D is perhaps TRBD1 (6 bases). The CDR3 covers 17 residues. The germline V gene has CDR1 SGDLS and CDR2 YYNGEE. The V gene lost 4 bases and the J gene lost 0 bases, with 17 bases spanning the gap. The CDR3 here is CASSPSGTQNSYNEQFF. The CDR3 coding sequence is TGTGCCAGCAGCCCTTCCGGGACACAGAACTCCTACAATGAGCAGTTCTTC.

This clonotype was seen many times. The V gene is TRBV9, the J gene TRBJ2-2; D gene ambiguous. Germline V gives CDR1 SGDLS, CDR2 YYNGEE. With 3 bases removed from V and 0 bases from J, the gap between germline ends came to 21 bases. This CDR3 spans 19 amino acids. The CDR3 loop is CASSAEGTRMNSNTGELFF. The DNA of the CDR3 is TGTGCCAGCAGCGCCGAAGGAACTCGAATGAATTCGAACACCGGGGAGCTGTTTTTT. Looking up the rest from reference TRBV9 and TRBJ2-2 gives the full variable domain: DSGVTQTPKHLITATGQRVTLRCSPRSGDLSVYWYQQSLDQGLQFLIQYYNGEERAKGNILERFSAQQFPDLHSELNLSSLELGDSALYFCASSAEGTRMNSNTGELFFGEGSRLTVL.

At least ten counts were recorded for this clonotype. The V gene is TRBV27, the J gene TRBJ1-4; TRBD1 matches 10 bases. This CDR3 contains 15 residues. Germline assignment: CDR1 MNHEY and CDR2 SMNVEV (reference sequence). The ends lost 5 bases at V and 7 bases at J; junction bases unmatched: 7. CDR3 coding DNA: TGTGCCAGCAGTGCCACCGGGACAGGGGTTGAAAAACTGTTTTTT. Protein: CASSATGTGVEKLFF.

There are many counts of this clonotype. V and J are TRBV29-1 and TRBJ2-3, with 7 bases identical to TRBD1. Germline-derived CDR1 and CDR2 are SQVTM and ANQGSEA. V shed 3 bases and J 1 base; nucleotides not matched to a gene: 1. The CDR3 spans 13 residues. The CDR3 sequence is CSVDQGGTDTQYF. CDR3 sequence (DNA): TGCAGCGTTGACCAGGGGGGCACAGATACGCAGTATTTT.

By share, this clonotype ranks as medium-sized. The genes are TRBV28 and TRBJ1-6; no clear D. This CDR3 comprises 15 residues. V was cut by 3 bases and J by 5 bases, with 11 bases left in between. From germline, CDR1 is MDHEN and CDR2 SYDVKM. CDR3 sequence: CASSLLGSNNSPLHF. The CDR3 DNA reads as TGTGCCAGCAGTTTGTTAGGGTCGAATAATTCACCCCTCCACTTT.

This clonotype was counted many times. The V and J genes are TRBV11-2 and TRBJ2-2; D unclear. CDR1 SGHAT and CDR2 FQNNGV come from the germline V gene. Deletions cut 1 base from V and 4 bases from J, with 7 bases between. The CDR3 runs to 14 residues. CDR3 in amino acids: CASSLAQITGELFF. CDR3 coding DNA: TGTGCCAGCAGCTTAGCCCAGATCACCGGGGAGCTGTTTTTT.

Sample share makes this clonotype medium-sized. The chain carries TRBV5-1 and TRBJ2-2; 8 bases fit TRBD1. CDR1 is SGHRS, CDR2 YFSETQ, per germline. With 4 bases clipped from V and 5 bases from J, the junction kept 4 bases outside the gene matches. The CDR3 has 14 residues. The CDR3 DNA follows: TGCGCCAGCAGCGAACGGACAGGGACCGGGGAGCTGTTTTTT. This sequence encodes CASSERTGTGELFF.

This clonotype came up many times. The chain has TRBV7-6 and TRBJ1-3; D call uncertain. Trimming cost V 2 bases and J 3 bases, with 8 bases left between them. The CDR3 covers 14 residues. CDR1 SGHVS and CDR2 FNYEAQ come from the germline V gene. The CDR3 DNA reads TGTGCCAGCAGCTTATTTAAGGGTGGAAACACCATATATTTT. Amino acid sequence: CASSLFKGGNTIYF.

Many counts were recorded for this clonotype. The genes are TRBV5-5 and TRBJ1-5; possible D gene TRBD1, 6 bases. Trimming shortened V by 3 bases and J by 4 bases, and 14 bases separated the two germline ends. The CDR3 covers 15 residues. Germline CDR1 SGHKS, CDR2 YYEKEE (reference sequence). The CDR3 region has the DNA TGTGCCAGCAGCTACAAGGACAGTGGTAATCAGCCCCAGCATTTT. Protein sequence: CASSYKDSGNQPQHF.

By share of the sample, this clonotype is medium-sized. The V and J genes are TRBV27 and TRBJ2-6; perhaps TRBD1 as D (5 bases). The CDR3 is 15 amino acids. The V gene lost 5 bases and the J gene lost 2 bases, with 10 bases spanning the gap. CDR1 MNHEY and CDR2 SMNVEV come from the germline V gene (reference sequence). CDR3 bases: TGTGCCAGCAGTCTCAGGGATCCTGGGGCCAACGTCCTGACTTTC. Its protein is CASSLRDPGANVLTF.

The table lists this clonotype with many counts. The chain employs TRBV12-3 or TRBV12-4 and TRBJ2-5; TRBD2 agrees at 8 bases. The V gene end was trimmed by 3 bases and the J gene end by 1 base; junction bases not matched to a gene: 4. This CDR3 spans 15 amino acids. The DNA for the CDR3 is TGTGCCAGCAGTTTCCTGGCGGGGGGCCAAGAGACCCAGTACTTC. It yields the protein CASSFLAGGQETQYF.

Relative to its sample, this clonotype is medium-sized. The rearrangement uses TRBV29-1 and TRBJ1-1, with 9 bases fitting TRBD1. The ends lost 7 bases at V and 3 bases at J; junction bases unmatched: 6. This CDR3 is 13 amino acids long. In germline, CDR1 is SQVTM, CDR2 ANQGSEA. The CDR3 coding sequence is TGCAGCGCTGGGACAGGGCCAGACACTGAAGCTTTCTTT. Encoded protein: CSAGTGPDTEAFF.

This clonotype was seen a few times. The chain employs TRBV5-1 and TRBJ2-1; possibly TRBD2 for D (5 bases). V lost 4 bases, J lost 3 bases, and 14 bases lay in between. The CDR3 runs 15 residues. From germline, CDR1 is SGHRS and CDR2 YFSETQ. CDR3 amino acids: CASSPRAGGYNEQFF. The CDR3 nucleotides are TGCGCCAGCAGCCCGCGGGCGGGCGGCTACAATGAGCAGTTCTTC.

By sample share, this clonotype is medium-sized (0.01 to 0.1%). V gene TRBV5-4 combines with J gene TRBJ1-2; D remains unclear. Germline V CDR1 and CDR2: SGHNT, YYREEE (reference sequence). The germline V and J ends were trimmed by 3 bases and 0 bases, with 18 bases remaining between them. This CDR3 contains 17 residues. The CDR3 nucleotides are TGTGCCAGCAGCTCCCCCCCCCGGACGGCCGCTAACTATGGCTACACCTTC. Translated, it gives CASSSPPRTAANYGYTF.

This clonotype was detected ten times or more. The CDR3 DNA is TGTGCCAGCAGTTTTAGACGGGATTACGAGCAGTACTTC. This translates into CASSFRRDYEQYF. This chain uses TRBV6-6 with TRBJ2-7; D might be TRBD2 (5 bases). Germline values: CDR1 MNHNY, CDR2 SVGAGI (reference sequence). The CDR3 is 13 residues long. V gave up 4 bases and J gave up 4 bases, with 11 bases separating them.

The table lists this clonotype with many counts. J is TRBJ2-1 and V is TRBV7-8; TRBD2 is a possible D gene (5 bases). The CDR3 loop spans 11 amino acids. The germline V gene has CDR1 SGHVS and CDR2 FQNEAQ. Trimming shortened V by 0 bases and J by 14 bases, and 8 bases separated the two germline ends. CDR3 sequence (DNA): TGTGCCAGCAGCTTAGCCGGGAAAGAGTTCTTC. Translating gives CASSLAGKEFF.

This clonotype ranks as medium-sized. A junction end diverges from the germline sequence, so it may reflect a read error. The rearrangement joins TRBV12-3 or TRBV12-4 to TRBJ1-6; weak D call: TRBD1 (5 bases). The CDR3 is 14 amino acids. CDR3 residues: CASSLGAGNSPLHF. The CDR3 DNA reads TGTGCCAGCAGCTTAGGCGCAGGGAATTCACCCCTCCACTTT.

This clonotype counts as large (0.1 to 1%). The chain couples TRBV28 to TRBJ2-2; D perhaps matches TRBD1 (5 bases). With 2 bases removed from V and 4 bases from J, the gap between germline ends came to 5 bases. The germline CDR1 and CDR2 sequences are MDHEN and SYDVKM. This CDR3 has 13 amino acids. Here the CDR3 reads CASSLRGTGELFF. For the CDR3, the DNA is TGTGCCAGCAGTTTAAGGGGCACCGGGGAGCTGTTTTTT.

Ten or more counts support this clonotype. The rearrangement joins TRBV7-2 to TRBJ1-1; D possibly corresponds to TRBD1 (5 bases). The length of the CDR3 is 12 residues. V was pared by 6 bases and J by 6 bases, with 11 bases between. CDR1 and CDR2 (germline): SGHTA, FQGNSA. The CDR3 is CASRGGRAEAFF. The CDR3 region has the DNA TGTGCCAGCAGGGGGGGTAGAGCTGAAGCTTTCTTT.

This clonotype was counted at least ten times. The V call is TRBV4-1, the J call TRBJ1-1; D ambiguous. The CDR3 is 16 residues long. Per the germline V gene, CDR1 is MGHRA and CDR2 is YSYEKL. V lost 0 bases and J 1 base, leaving 12 bases between the germline ends. CDR3 region: CASSQDVGVTNTEAFF. The CDR3 nucleotides are TGCGCCAGCAGCCAAGATGTGGGAGTGACGAACACTGAAGCTTTCTTT.